A selection of T cell receptor beta chains follows, all from one sample in a study of blood T cells in healthy people across ages. From the 5' RACE reads, TCRdb called clonotypes with MiXCR, one entry per CDR3 protein. The sample holds some 890,000 distinct CDR3 sequences, about 29% seen once. The sample was also linked to a second study, of T cells of mothers and their children.

Input material: blood. These TCRs come from a woman between 35 and 50 years old in good health. Each CDR3 is given without its conserved first and last residue. Part of the rows lack a size; the others show once, few, many or a class for expanded clones.

>TRBJ1-1|TRBV29-1|few
SVGGLQGATEAF
>TRBJ2-3|TRBV20-1|few
SAKLATSTDTQY
>TRBJ2-5|TRBV20-1|few
SASWASGGETQY
>TRBJ2-7|TRBV10-3|many
AISARGYEQY
>TRBJ2-5|TRBV2|many
ASSTGLAGGWLETQY
>TRBJ2-5|TRBV20-1|many
SAEDRGRVKQY
>TRBJ2-2|TRBV27|-
ASSSAGTYTGELF
>TRBJ2-3|TRBV7-2|many
ASSPGHHTDTQY
>TRBJ1-6|TRBV7-2|few
ASTKTGGVGSPLH
>TRBJ1-5|TRBV7-8|-
ASRPDRGADQPQH
>TRBJ1-2|TRBV9|many
ASSAQTGFGNYGYT
>TRBJ2-7|TRBV7-2|many
ASSLFSRSSYEQY
>TRBJ1-4|TRBV20-1|few
SARPATGRAGTLNEKLF
>TRBJ2-7|TRBV20-1|-
SARQGQGSHEQY
>TRBJ1-2|TRBV7-2|-
ASGSLGYT
>TRBJ2-2|TRBV7-3|-
ASSLPVNTGELF
>TRBJ2-7|TRBV7-9|few
ASSRTDRAGDEQY
>TRBJ2-1|TRBV5-1|-
ASGSSGSYEQF
>TRBJ1-1|TRBV2|-
ASSIIQNTEAF
>TRBJ1-6|TRBV20-1|many
SARDPGQGASPLH
>TRBJ2-5|TRBV28|-
ASSLGRAPGTQY
>TRBJ2-1|TRBV7-3|many
ASSLTDAAEQF
>TRBJ1-1|TRBV4-2|few
ASSQDIPARTEAF
>TRBJ2-7|TRBV20-1|few
SALMAGGTYEQY
>TRBJ2-3|TRBV7-8|-
ASSSQRAQGADRPRGGTYTQY
>TRBJ2-7|TRBV5-5|few
ASSSPPGTRGHEQY
>TRBJ2-7|TRBV6-5|many
ASSVAGTGVYEQY
>TRBJ1-1|TRBV29-1|-
SVARTEAF
>TRBJ1-1|TRBV5-6|few
ASSFPGGGYTEAF
>TRBJ2-7|TRBV28|many
ASSPADSYEQY
>TRBJ2-3|TRBV10-3|many
AITRTSGRDTQY
>TRBJ1-2|TRBV12-3/TRBV12-4|-
ASSLGGQGRTYGYT
>TRBJ1-3|TRBV13|-
ANSLRTAGNTIY
>TRBJ1-1|TRBV6-1|few
ASRDRQNTEAF
>TRBJ2-7|TRBV20-1|once
SAPLAGPSYEQY
>TRBJ2-7|TRBV12-3/TRBV12-4|many
ASSATGSYEQY
>TRBJ2-3|TRBV12-3/TRBV12-4|few
ASSPVAGATDTQY
>TRBJ1-1|TRBV24-1|-
ATSDTGTGKWAEAF